A selection of T cell receptor beta chains follows, all from one sample in a study of blood T cell repertoires in COVID-19. The table came from immunoSEQ multiplex PCR; TCRdb's copy has only in-frame clones and leaves some out. Here the sample spans some 230,000 clones, 80% to 85% being singletons. The sequencing input was peripheral blood. These receptors were obtained from a woman aged 80 or over with COVID-19, enrolled during active disease. CDR3s include the opening cysteine and the closing phenylalanine or tryptophan. The D gene is left open where the match is weak. The size field is filled for only some rows; it gives once, few, many or a size class.

v_gene	abundance	d_gene	j_gene	CDR3nt	CDR3aa
TRBV18	once	TRBD1	TRBJ1-1	TGTGCCAGCTCACCCCAGGGGGCTGGAACTGAAGCTTTCTTT	CASSPQGAGTEAFF
TRBV6-5	NA	NA	TRBJ1-5	TGTGCCAGCAGCCAATTTCAGAATCAGCCCCAGCATTTT	CASSQFQNQPQHF
TRBV9	NA	NA	TRBJ1-2	TGTGCCAGCAGCGTAGGGGGAGGTCAGTATGGCTACACCTTC	CASSVGGGQYGYTF
TRBV12-5	once	TRBD1	TRBJ2-7	TGTGCTAGTGCCGAAAACGACAGGGGTTGGTACGAGCAGTACTTC	CASAENDRGWYEQYF
TRBV12-3/TRBV12-4	NA	TRBD1	TRBJ1-1	TGTGCCAGCAGTCGTCGGACAGGTGAAGCTTTCTTT	CASSRRTGEAFF
TRBV5-1	NA	TRBD2	TRBJ2-3	TGCGCCAGCAGCTTGGTCCCTAGCGGTTACACAGATACGCAGTATTTT	CASSLVPSGYTDTQYF
TRBV7-2	NA	NA	TRBJ1-5	TGTGCCAGCAGCTTAGCCCACAATCAGCCCCAGCATTTT	CASSLAHNQPQHF
TRBV9	NA	TRBD2	TRBJ2-2	TGTGCCAGCAGCGTAGGGGGAGGGCGCGTGAACACCGGGGAGCTGTTTTTT	CASSVGGGRVNTGELFF
TRBV5-1	NA	NA	TRBJ1-1	TGCGCCAGCAGCTCAGGGGACGTCGGCACTGAAGCTTTCTTT	CASSSGDVGTEAFF
TRBV2	few	NA	TRBJ1-2	TGTGCCAGCAGTGAGGGTTCCTGGGGGCGAAATGGCTACACCTTC	CASSEGSWGRNGYTF
TRBV5-6	NA	NA	TRBJ1-6	TGTGCCAGCAGCGGCGGAGGATATTTAAGCTCCTATAATTCACCCCTCCACTTT	CASSGGGYLSSYNSPLHF
TRBV2	NA	NA	TRBJ2-3	TGTGCCAGCACTTACTTAACAGATACGCAGTATTTT	CASTYLTDTQYF
TRBV3-1/TRBV3-2	NA	NA	TRBJ2-2	TGTGCCAGCAGCCAAGCAAAGAACACCGGGGAGCTGTTTTTT	CASSQAKNTGELFF
TRBV2	NA	TRBD1	TRBJ1-1	TGTGCCAGCAGCGACTTACAGGGGGACACTGAAGCTTTCTTT	CASSDLQGDTEAFF
TRBV29-1	NA	NA	TRBJ2-7	TGCAGCGTTGAAACTCAGGGGGGAACCTACGAGCAGTACTTC	CSVETQGGTYEQYF
TRBV11-3	NA	NA	TRBJ2-1	TGTGCCAGCAGTCTAGCCGGGCGGTCCTACAATGAGCAGTTCTTC	CASSLAGRSYNEQFF
TRBV29-1	few	NA	TRBJ1-6	TGCAGCGTTGCCCCTGGGGGGGGTCGGGATTCACCCCTCCACTTT	CSVAPGGGRDSPLHF
TRBV7-9	NA	NA	TRBJ2-6	TGTGCCAGCACCATACAGGGTGCTACTGGGGCCAACGTCCTGACTTTC	CASTIQGATGANVLTF
TRBV7-8	NA	NA	TRBJ1-4	TGTGCCAGCAGCTTACCCCTGACGACAGTCGATAATGAAAAACTGTTTTTT	CASSLPLTTVDNEKLFF
TRBV14	few	TRBD1	TRBJ1-6	TGTGCCAGCAGCCGACGACAGGGAATTAATTCACCCCTCCACTTT	CASSRRQGINSPLHF
TRBV7-8	NA	TRBD2	TRBJ2-1	TGTGCCAGCAGCTCAAACGGGAGGTCCTACAATGAGCAGTTCTTC	CASSSNGRSYNEQFF
TRBV27	NA	NA	TRBJ2-3	TGTGCCAGCAGCGCCACAGGGAATCCAGATACGCAGTATTTT	CASSATGNPDTQYF
TRBV7-8	NA	NA	TRBJ1-4	TGTGCCAGCAGCTTAAGGGGACGGGGGGCAACTAATGAAAAACTGTTTTTT	CASSLRGRGATNEKLFF
TRBV20-1	NA	NA	TRBJ1-1	TGCAGTGCTAGTATACAGGGAGGGACTGAAGCTTTCTTT	CSASIQGGTEAFF
TRBV4-1	NA	TRBD1	TRBJ1-4	TGCGCCAGCAGCCAGGGACAGGGTTGGAATGAAAAACTGTTTTTT	CASSQGQGWNEKLFF
TRBV18	few	NA	TRBJ2-7	TGTGCCAGCTCACCTTCTGGGGGCTCTTTGTCCTACGAGCAGTACTTC	CASSPSGGSLSYEQYF
TRBV10-3	NA	TRBD2	TRBJ2-1	TGTGCCATCAGTGGCAGCGGGAACGAGCAGTTCTTC	CAISGSGNEQFF
TRBV28	once	NA	TRBJ2-7	TGTGCCAGCAGTTTCAACGGCTACGAGCAGTACTTC	CASSFNGYEQYF
TRBV11-3	NA	NA	TRBJ1-1	TGTGCCAGCAGCTCCCCCCCAGGGACAATTGAAGCTTTCTTT	CASSSPPGTIEAFF
TRBV15	few	TRBD1	TRBJ2-5	TGTGCCACCAGCAGAGGCAGCACAGGGGCCCCCGGGGAGACCCAGTACTTC	CATSRGSTGAPGETQYF
TRBV4-2	many	NA	TRBJ2-7	TGTGCCAGCAGCCAGATCGGCTACGAGCAGTACTTC	CASSQIGYEQYF
TRBV30	once	TRBD1	TRBJ2-3	TGTGCCTGGAGTGGTACAGGGGCACGCACAGATACGCAGTATTTT	CAWSGTGARTDTQYF
TRBV29-1	NA	TRBD1	TRBJ1-2	TGCAGCGCCAAAGATCAGGGGGCGCGGGAATATGGCTACACCTTC	CSAKDQGAREYGYTF
TRBV5-5	once	NA	TRBJ1-1	TGTGCCAGCAGCTTGCAGGTTGAAGCTTTCTTT	CASSLQVEAFF
TRBV18	once	TRBD1	TRBJ2-2	TGTGCCAGCTCACGGACAGGGCAGGCCGGGGAGCTGTTTTTT	CASSRTGQAGELFF
TRBV11-1	NA	NA	TRBJ1-6	TGTGCCAGCAGCGCCCAAGGGGGGGCTTCACCCCTCCACTTT	CASSAQGGASPLHF
TRBV28	NA	NA	TRBJ2-6	TGTGCCAGCAGCGATGGGAGCTCTGGGGCCAACGTCCTGACTTTC	CASSDGSSGANVLTF
TRBV5-1	NA	TRBD1	TRBJ1-1	TGCGCCAGCACCCCCCAGGGGGCTTACACTGAAGCTTTCTTT	CASTPQGAYTEAFF
TRBV2	NA	NA	TRBJ2-5	TGTGCCAGCAGTGAAGCGCTTGGGCAGTGGGAGACCCAGTACTTC	CASSEALGQWETQYF
TRBV3-1/TRBV3-2	NA	NA	TRBJ2-5	TGTGCCAGCAGCCGAGGAAACCAAGAGACCCAGTACTTC	CASSRGNQETQYF
TRBV6-2/TRBV6-3	NA	NA	TRBJ1-1	TGTGCCAGCAGTTACAAGCCACCGATGAACACTGAAGCTTTCTTT	CASSYKPPMNTEAFF
TRBV29-1	NA	TRBD1	TRBJ1-2	TGCAGCGTTGATCGACAGGGGAGCTACGGCTACACCTTC	CSVDRQGSYGYTF
TRBV5-1	NA	TRBD2	TRBJ2-1	TGCGCCAGCAGCCAATCTAGCGGGGGGGCCCATGAGCAGTTCTTC	CASSQSSGGAHEQFF
TRBV5-4	NA	TRBD1	TRBJ1-1	TGTGCCAGCGGCCGGGACAGGCCCATGAACACTGAAGCTTTCTTT	CASGRDRPMNTEAFF
TRBV19	NA	TRBD1	TRBJ1-5	TGTGCCACCCTCGCCTCGGACAGGGGGCATCAGCCCCAGCATTTT	CATLASDRGHQPQHF
TRBV5-4	NA	TRBD2	TRBJ2-5	TGTGCCAGCAGTCTGACTAGCGGGAGTCGGGAGACCCAGTACTTC	CASSLTSGSRETQYF
TRBV30	NA	NA	TRBJ1-1	TGTGCCTGGAGTACACAGACGTACACTGAAGCTTTCTTT	CAWSTQTYTEAFF
TRBV9	NA	TRBD1	TRBJ1-2	TGTGCCAGCAGCGCGACCCTAGGGGGGAGGGACAGGCCGTATGGCTACACCTTC	CASSATLGGRDRPYGYTF
TRBV29-1	NA	NA	TRBJ2-7	TGCAGCGTTGAAAAAAACTCGAACGAGCAGTACTTC	CSVEKNSNEQYF
TRBV11-2	NA	TRBD1	TRBJ2-7	TGTGCCAGCAGCCGGGACAGGGGGGACTACGAGCAGTACTTC	CASSRDRGDYEQYF
TRBV9	NA	NA	TRBJ2-3	TGTGCCAGCAGCCCAAGGCGTAGTCCAGGGAACACAGATACGCAGTATTTT	CASSPRRSPGNTDTQYF
TRBV27	NA	TRBD1	TRBJ1-2	TGTGCCAGCAGTTCCCCGGGAAGGGGGCGAGATGGCTACACCTTC	CASSSPGRGRDGYTF